This T cell receptor beta chain was identified during a study of blood T cells in healthy people across ages. Study-level findings and limits: Investigators treated diversity estimates from one million T cells as underestimates. Higher naive T cell percentage went strongly together with higher TCR beta diversity.

Next came a second PCR, run for about 7 to 12 cycles, which used a sample-barcoded 5' primer along with a J-beta primer mix. Each of the cDNA molecules was tagged by a template-switch adaptor with 12 random nucleotides. Each CDR3 protein gets one entry after TCRdb re-called the 5' RACE reads with MiXCR. This sample carries some 880,000 distinct CDR3 sequences, 36% of them seen once, and the ten largest clones take 10% to 15%. A remark on this clonotype: Its antigen is undetermined.

Isolated PBMCs totaled at least 6 million in each sample. The CDR3 consists of 14 residues. Germline-derived CDR1 and CDR2 are SEHNR and FQNEAQ (reference sequence). J was trimmed by 2 bases and V by 6 bases; bases with no gene match: 5. This TCR came from a man between 18 and 29 years old in good health. Sequenced material: blood. The V and J genes are TRBV7-9 and TRBJ2-3, with 7 bases that match TRBD1. The CDR3 nucleotides are TGTGCCAGCAGGAAGGGACAGAACACAGATACGCAGTATTTT. Protein: CASRKGQNTDTQYF.